Listed below are T cell receptor beta chains from one sample, sequenced in a study of long-term antiretroviral therapy in people with HIV. Produced via immunoSEQ multiplex PCR; TCRdb's table is partial and in-frame only. This sample yields around 30,000 clones, of which around 85% are seen a single time; around 9.5% belongs to the top ten. Specimen: unsorted PBMCs, collected 2.3 years after starting antiretroviral therapy. Receptors originate from a man aged 35 to 55 with HIV. Both conserved end residues are part of each CDR3. A D gene is named only where the DNA matches it firmly. Size tells how often a clone was seen (once, few, many) or the class of an expanded clone, and some rows leave it out.

d_gene: NA
abundance: NA
v_gene: TRBV12-2
j_gene: TRBJ2-7
CDR3aa: CASRLEAGLSYEQYF
CDR3nt: TGTGCAAGTCGCTTAGAGGCGGGCCTCTCCTACGAGCAGTACTTC

d_gene: NA
abundance: NA
v_gene: TRBV27
j_gene: TRBJ2-5
CDR3aa: CASSWVGGYGETQYF
CDR3nt: TGTGCCAGCAGCTGGGTGGGCGGTTATGGGGAGACCCAGTACTTC

d_gene: NA
abundance: NA
v_gene: TRBV7-9
j_gene: TRBJ2-5
CDR3aa: CASRWGVGTQYF
CDR3nt: TGTGCCAGCAGGTGGGGGGTCGGGACCCAGTACTTC

d_gene: NA
abundance: NA
v_gene: TRBV25-1
j_gene: TRBJ2-5
CDR3aa: CASSEQDTRTETQYF
CDR3nt: TGTGCCAGCAGTGAGCAAGACACCCGGACGGAGACCCAGTACTTC

d_gene: NA
abundance: NA
v_gene: TRBV19
j_gene: TRBJ1-1
CDR3aa: CASLRGFGTEAFF
CDR3nt: TGTGCCAGCCTCAGGGGTTTTGGCACTGAAGCTTTCTTT

d_gene: NA
abundance: NA
v_gene: TRBV5-5
j_gene: TRBJ2-7
CDR3aa: CASSFETGASYEQYF
CDR3nt: TGTGCCAGCAGCTTCGAGACAGGAGCCTCCTACGAGCAGTACTTC

d_gene: TRBD2
abundance: NA
v_gene: TRBV29-1
j_gene: TRBJ2-4
CDR3aa: CSVEPETSGNIQYF
CDR3nt: TGCAGCGTTGAACCAGAGACTAGCGGAAACATTCAGTACTTC

d_gene: TRBD1
abundance: NA
v_gene: TRBV5-1
j_gene: TRBJ2-7
CDR3aa: CASSLASGAGGAYYPYEQYF
CDR3nt: TGCGCCAGCAGCTTGGCCTCGGGGGCAGGGGGCGCTTATTACCCATACGAGCAGTACTTC

d_gene: TRBD2
abundance: NA
v_gene: TRBV6-1
j_gene: TRBJ2-7
CDR3aa: CASSEPSGTTYEQYF
CDR3nt: TGTGCCAGCAGTGAGCCTAGCGGGACAACCTACGAGCAGTACTTC

d_gene: NA
abundance: NA
v_gene: TRBV2
j_gene: TRBJ2-5
CDR3aa: CASSAGQETQYF
CDR3nt: TGTGCCAGCAGCGCCGGACAAGAGACCCAGTACTTC

d_gene: NA
abundance: NA
v_gene: TRBV5-6
j_gene: TRBJ2-7
CDR3aa: CASSLGLWEQYF
CDR3nt: TGTGCCAGCAGCCTGGGGCTTTGGGAGCAGTACTTC

d_gene: NA
abundance: NA
v_gene: TRBV29-1
j_gene: TRBJ1-1
CDR3aa: CSAYRVGTEAFF
CDR3nt: TGCAGCGCCTACAGGGTTGGCACTGAAGCTTTCTTT

d_gene: NA
abundance: NA
v_gene: TRBV6-6
j_gene: TRBJ1-1
CDR3aa: CASSYTGLMNTEAFF
CDR3nt: TGTGCCAGCAGTTACACGGGGCTCATGAACACTGAAGCTTTCTTT

d_gene: TRBD1
abundance: NA
v_gene: TRBV4-1
j_gene: TRBJ2-7
CDR3aa: CASSSNRGAYEQYF
CDR3nt: TGCGCCAGCAGCTCCAACAGGGGTGCCTACGAGCAGTACTTC

d_gene: TRBD2
abundance: NA
v_gene: TRBV4-1
j_gene: TRBJ2-5
CDR3aa: CASSKTSVYQETQYF
CDR3nt: TGCGCCAGCAGTAAGACTAGCGTGTACCAAGAGACCCAGTACTTC

d_gene: TRBD1
abundance: NA
v_gene: TRBV2
j_gene: TRBJ1-1
CDR3aa: CASSDGTGPTEAFF
CDR3nt: TGTGCCAGCAGTGACGGGACAGGGCCCACTGAAGCTTTCTTT

d_gene: TRBD1
abundance: few
v_gene: TRBV28
j_gene: TRBJ2-2
CDR3aa: CASSRPGQDTGELFF
CDR3nt: TGTGCCAGCAGCCGACCGGGACAGGACACCGGGGAGCTGTTTTTT

d_gene: TRBD2
abundance: NA
v_gene: TRBV19
j_gene: TRBJ2-3
CDR3aa: CASSMGGEVRDTQYF
CDR3nt: TGTGCCAGTAGTATGGGAGGGGAAGTAAGAGATACGCAGTATTTT

d_gene: TRBD1
abundance: once
v_gene: TRBV2
j_gene: TRBJ2-7
CDR3aa: CATGAGGYEQYF
CDR3nt: TGTGCCACTGGGGCAGGGGGCTACGAGCAGTACTTC

d_gene: NA
abundance: NA
v_gene: TRBV19
j_gene: TRBJ2-7
CDR3aa: CASSRGGVSYEQYF
CDR3nt: TGTGCCAGTAGTAGGGGCGGGGTCTCCTACGAGCAGTACTTC

d_gene: TRBD1
abundance: NA
v_gene: TRBV5-1
j_gene: TRBJ2-1
CDR3aa: CASSSTGVNYNEQFF
CDR3nt: TGCGCCAGCAGCTCTACAGGGGTGAACTACAATGAGCAGTTCTTC

d_gene: TRBD1
abundance: NA
v_gene: TRBV6-5
j_gene: TRBJ2-7
CDR3aa: CASSYSWDRGYEQYF
CDR3nt: TGTGCCAGCAGTTACTCCTGGGACAGGGGCTACGAGCAGTACTTC

d_gene: NA
abundance: few
v_gene: TRBV5-1
j_gene: TRBJ2-7
CDR3aa: CASSALSSYEQYF
CDR3nt: TGCGCCAGCTCGGCCCTGAGCTCCTACGAGCAGTACTTC

d_gene: NA
abundance: NA
v_gene: TRBV2
j_gene: TRBJ1-3
CDR3aa: CASSPFMGDSGNTIYF
CDR3nt: TGTGCCAGCAGTCCATTCATGGGAGACTCTGGAAACACCATATATTTT

d_gene: TRBD1
abundance: NA
v_gene: TRBV6-5
j_gene: TRBJ2-5
CDR3aa: CASTQGTGATQYF
CDR3nt: TGTGCCAGCACTCAGGGCACAGGGGCGACCCAGTACTTC

d_gene: NA
abundance: NA
v_gene: TRBV6-5
j_gene: TRBJ1-1
CDR3aa: CASSYSYKNTEAFF
CDR3nt: TGTGCCAGCAGTTACTCGTACAAGAACACTGAAGCTTTCTTT

d_gene: TRBD2
abundance: NA
v_gene: TRBV27
j_gene: TRBJ2-1
CDR3aa: CASRGGNSYNEQFF
CDR3nt: TGTGCCAGCCGCGGGGGGAACTCCTACAATGAGCAGTTCTTC

d_gene: NA
abundance: NA
v_gene: TRBV5-1
j_gene: TRBJ2-5
CDR3aa: CASSPDSSQETQYF
CDR3nt: TGCGCCAGCAGCCCTGACAGTTCGCAAGAGACCCAGTACTTC

d_gene: NA
abundance: NA
v_gene: TRBV15
j_gene: TRBJ1-2
CDR3aa: CATSRPASFLDGYTF
CDR3nt: TGTGCCACCAGCAGACCCGCCAGTTTCCTTGATGGCTACACCTTC

d_gene: NA
abundance: NA
v_gene: TRBV18
j_gene: TRBJ2-7
CDR3aa: CASSPRYEQYF
CDR3nt: TGTGCCAGCTCACCACGGTACGAGCAGTACTTC

d_gene: NA
abundance: NA
v_gene: TRBV10-3
j_gene: TRBJ2-1
CDR3aa: CAISEARDPYNEQFF
CDR3nt: TGTGCCATCAGTGAGGCCAGGGATCCCTACAATGAGCAGTTCTTC

d_gene: TRBD1
abundance: NA
v_gene: TRBV18
j_gene: TRBJ2-3
CDR3aa: CASSQQGGTQYF
CDR3nt: TGTGCCAGCTCGCAACAGGGGGGTACGCAGTATTTT

d_gene: NA
abundance: NA
v_gene: TRBV7-3
j_gene: TRBJ2-2
CDR3aa: CASSILTGELFF
CDR3nt: TGTGCCAGCAGCATCCTCACCGGGGAGCTGTTTTTT

d_gene: NA
abundance: NA
v_gene: TRBV29-1
j_gene: TRBJ2-7
CDR3aa: CSVEEGDLGYEQYF
CDR3nt: TGCAGCGTTGAAGAGGGGGACCTGGGCTACGAGCAGTACTTC

d_gene: TRBD1
abundance: NA
v_gene: TRBV27
j_gene: TRBJ2-2
CDR3aa: CASSGQVHPGELFF
CDR3nt: TGTGCCAGCAGTGGACAGGTTCACCCCGGGGAGCTGTTTTTT

d_gene: TRBD1
abundance: NA
v_gene: TRBV28
j_gene: TRBJ1-6
CDR3aa: CASRGTGSYNSPLHF
CDR3nt: TGTGCCAGCAGGGGGACAGGCTCCTATAATTCACCCCTCCACTTT

d_gene: NA
abundance: few
v_gene: TRBV5-1
j_gene: TRBJ1-5
CDR3aa: CASSETPNQPQHF
CDR3nt: TGCGCCAGCAGTGAGACACCCAATCAGCCCCAGCATTTT

d_gene: NA
abundance: once
v_gene: TRBV2
j_gene: TRBJ2-1
CDR3aa: CASSNYNEQFF
CDR3nt: TGTGCCAGCAGTAATTACAATGAGCAGTTCTTC

d_gene: TRBD1
abundance: NA
v_gene: TRBV6-1
j_gene: TRBJ2-2
CDR3aa: CASIQGALNTGELFF
CDR3nt: TGTGCCAGCATCCAGGGGGCGCTGAACACCGGGGAGCTGTTTTTT

d_gene: NA
abundance: NA
v_gene: TRBV4-1
j_gene: TRBJ2-3
CDR3aa: CASSQERGSSTDTQYF
CDR3nt: TGCGCCAGCAGCCAAGAAAGGGGGTCAAGCACAGATACGCAGTATTTT

d_gene: TRBD1
abundance: NA
v_gene: TRBV11-2
j_gene: TRBJ2-1
CDR3aa: CASSLGQGYNEQFF
CDR3nt: TGTGCCAGCAGCTTGGGACAGGGCTACAATGAGCAGTTCTTC

d_gene: NA
abundance: once
v_gene: TRBV29-1
j_gene: TRBJ1-2
CDR3aa: CSATELGGGYTF
CDR3nt: TGCAGCGCAACCGAACTTGGTGGTGGCTACACCTTC

d_gene: TRBD2
abundance: NA
v_gene: TRBV14
j_gene: TRBJ2-2
CDR3aa: CASSHREVLGELFF
CDR3nt: TGTGCCAGCAGCCATCGGGAGGTGCTGGGGGAGCTGTTTTTT

d_gene: NA
abundance: NA
v_gene: TRBV9
j_gene: TRBJ1-1
CDR3aa: CASSLNSDSPNTEAFF
CDR3nt: TGTGCCAGCAGCCTTAACTCGGACAGCCCCAACACTGAAGCTTTCTTT

d_gene: NA
abundance: NA
v_gene: TRBV6-5
j_gene: TRBJ2-3
CDR3aa: CASSLAEGTDTQYF
CDR3nt: TGTGCCAGCAGTTTGGCAGAAGGCACAGATACGCAGTATTTT

d_gene: NA
abundance: few
v_gene: TRBV21-1
j_gene: TRBJ2-2
CDR3aa: CASSKGSQDKHTGELFF
CDR3nt: TGTGCCAGCAGCAAAGGATCTCAGGACAAGCACACCGGGGAGCTGTTTTTT

d_gene: NA
abundance: once
v_gene: TRBV5-1
j_gene: TRBJ2-1
CDR3aa: CASQGGGSYNEQFF
CDR3nt: TGCGCCAGCCAGGGAGGGGGATCCTACAATGAGCAGTTCTTC

d_gene: TRBD1
abundance: once
v_gene: TRBV5-1
j_gene: TRBJ2-7
CDR3aa: CASSPGQGRPQYEQYF
CDR3nt: TGCGCCAGCAGCCCCGGACAGGGCCGCCCACAATACGAGCAGTACTTC

d_gene: NA
abundance: NA
v_gene: TRBV30
j_gene: TRBJ1-1
CDR3aa: CAWSAQSNTEAFF
CDR3nt: TGTGCCTGGAGTGCCCAGTCGAACACTGAAGCTTTCTTT

d_gene: TRBD1
abundance: NA
v_gene: TRBV6-5
j_gene: TRBJ1-3
CDR3aa: CASSTGAGNTIYF
CDR3nt: TGTGCCAGCAGTACAGGGGCGGGAAACACCATATATTTT

d_gene: NA
abundance: NA
v_gene: TRBV6-1
j_gene: TRBJ2-7
CDR3aa: CASSGYEQYF
CDR3nt: TGTGCCAGCAGTGGCTACGAGCAGTACTTC

d_gene: NA
abundance: NA
v_gene: TRBV10-3
j_gene: TRBJ2-2
CDR3aa: CAIEQGGATGELFF
CDR3nt: TGTGCCATCGAACAGGGGGGGGCGACCGGGGAGCTGTTTTTT

d_gene: TRBD1
abundance: NA
v_gene: TRBV10-1
j_gene: TRBJ1-1
CDR3aa: CASSEYSGGAFTEAFF
CDR3nt: TGCGCCAGCAGTGAGTATTCAGGGGGCGCTTTCACTGAAGCTTTCTTT

d_gene: TRBD1
abundance: NA
v_gene: TRBV19
j_gene: TRBJ1-1
CDR3aa: CASSHRDRGSTEAFF
CDR3nt: TGTGCCAGTAGTCACCGGGACAGGGGGTCAACTGAAGCTTTCTTT

d_gene: NA
abundance: NA
v_gene: TRBV7-2
j_gene: TRBJ2-3
CDR3aa: CASSGDIRSSTDTQYF
CDR3nt: TGTGCCAGCAGCGGGGACATCCGATCTAGCACAGATACGCAGTATTTT

d_gene: TRBD2
abundance: once
v_gene: TRBV7-9
j_gene: TRBJ2-5
CDR3aa: CASSLTSGAQETQYF
CDR3nt: TGTGCCAGCAGCCTGACTAGCGGGGCCCAAGAGACCCAGTACTTC

d_gene: NA
abundance: NA
v_gene: TRBV29-1
j_gene: TRBJ1-2
CDR3aa: CSAHLLDLNYGYTF
CDR3nt: TGCAGCGCCCACCTCCTGGACCTAAACTATGGCTACACCTTC

d_gene: NA
abundance: NA
v_gene: TRBV6-1
j_gene: TRBJ2-7
CDR3aa: CASNYGESSYEQYF
CDR3nt: TGTGCCAGCAATTATGGGGAGAGCTCCTACGAGCAGTACTTC

d_gene: NA
abundance: NA
v_gene: TRBV4-2
j_gene: TRBJ1-1
CDR3aa: CASRQNQGNTEAFF
CDR3nt: TGTGCCAGCAGGCAAAACCAGGGGAACACTGAAGCTTTCTTT